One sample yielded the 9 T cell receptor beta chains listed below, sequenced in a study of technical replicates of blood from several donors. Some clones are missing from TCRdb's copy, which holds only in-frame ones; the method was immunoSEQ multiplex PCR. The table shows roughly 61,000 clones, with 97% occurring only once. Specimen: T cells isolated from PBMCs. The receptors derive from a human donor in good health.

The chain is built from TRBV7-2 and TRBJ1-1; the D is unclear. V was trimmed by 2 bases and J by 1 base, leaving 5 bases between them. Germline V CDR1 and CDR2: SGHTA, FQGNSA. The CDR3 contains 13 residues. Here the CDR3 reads CASSLSENTEAFF. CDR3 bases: TGTGCCAGCAGCTTAAGCGAGAACACTGAAGCTTTCTTT.

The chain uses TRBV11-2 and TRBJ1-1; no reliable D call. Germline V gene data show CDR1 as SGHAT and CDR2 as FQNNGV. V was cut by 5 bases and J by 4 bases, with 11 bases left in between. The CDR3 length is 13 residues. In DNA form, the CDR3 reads TGTGCCAGCAGCCTCGGCGAGGGCACTGAAGCTTTCTTT. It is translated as CASSLGEGTEAFF.

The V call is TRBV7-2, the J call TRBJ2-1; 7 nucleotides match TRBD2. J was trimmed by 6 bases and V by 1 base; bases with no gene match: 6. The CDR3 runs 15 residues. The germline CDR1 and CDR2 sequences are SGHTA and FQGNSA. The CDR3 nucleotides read TGTGCCAGCAGCTTAGGACTAGCCTCATCCAATGAGCAGTTCTTC. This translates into CASSLGLASSNEQFF.

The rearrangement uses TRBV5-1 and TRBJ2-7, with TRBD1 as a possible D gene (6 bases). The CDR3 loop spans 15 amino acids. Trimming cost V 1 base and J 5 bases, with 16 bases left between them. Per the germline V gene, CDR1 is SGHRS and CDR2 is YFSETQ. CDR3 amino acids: CASSLLQGYANEQYF. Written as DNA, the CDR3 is TGCGCCAGCAGCTTGTTACAGGGTTATGCGAACGAGCAGTACTTC.

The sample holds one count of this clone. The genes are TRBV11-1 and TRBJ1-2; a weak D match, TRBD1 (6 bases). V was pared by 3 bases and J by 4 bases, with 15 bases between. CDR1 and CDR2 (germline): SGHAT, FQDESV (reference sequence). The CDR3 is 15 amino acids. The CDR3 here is CASSFIAGQSYGYTF. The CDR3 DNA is TGTGCCAGCAGCTTTATCGCCGGACAGAGCTATGGCTACACCTTC.

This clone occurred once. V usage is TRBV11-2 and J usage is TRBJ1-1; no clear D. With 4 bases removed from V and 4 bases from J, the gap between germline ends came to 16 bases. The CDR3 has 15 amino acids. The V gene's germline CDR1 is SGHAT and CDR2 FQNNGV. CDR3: CASSSVRGSGTEAFF. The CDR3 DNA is TGTGCCAGCAGCTCAGTGAGAGGATCGGGCACTGAAGCTTTCTTT.

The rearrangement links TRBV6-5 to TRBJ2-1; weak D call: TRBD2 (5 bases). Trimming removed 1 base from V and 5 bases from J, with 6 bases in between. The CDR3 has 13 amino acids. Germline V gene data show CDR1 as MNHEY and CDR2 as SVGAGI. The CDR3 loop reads CASSYWGDNEQFF. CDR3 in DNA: TGTGCCAGCAGTTACTGGGGAGACAATGAGCAGTTCTTC.

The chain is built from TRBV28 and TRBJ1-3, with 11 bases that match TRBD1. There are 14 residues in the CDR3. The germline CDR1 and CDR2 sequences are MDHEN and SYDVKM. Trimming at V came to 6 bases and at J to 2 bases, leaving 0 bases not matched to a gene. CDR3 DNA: TGTGCCAGCAGGGGACAGGGGGCTGGAAACACCATATATTTT. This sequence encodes CASRGQGAGNTIYF.

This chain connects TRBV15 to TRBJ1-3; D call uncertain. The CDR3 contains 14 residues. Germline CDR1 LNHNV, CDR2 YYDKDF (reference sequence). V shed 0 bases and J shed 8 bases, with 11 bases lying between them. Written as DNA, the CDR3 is TGTGCCACCAGCAGAGAAGTCGGCGGATACACCATATATTTT. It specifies CATSREVGGYTIYF.